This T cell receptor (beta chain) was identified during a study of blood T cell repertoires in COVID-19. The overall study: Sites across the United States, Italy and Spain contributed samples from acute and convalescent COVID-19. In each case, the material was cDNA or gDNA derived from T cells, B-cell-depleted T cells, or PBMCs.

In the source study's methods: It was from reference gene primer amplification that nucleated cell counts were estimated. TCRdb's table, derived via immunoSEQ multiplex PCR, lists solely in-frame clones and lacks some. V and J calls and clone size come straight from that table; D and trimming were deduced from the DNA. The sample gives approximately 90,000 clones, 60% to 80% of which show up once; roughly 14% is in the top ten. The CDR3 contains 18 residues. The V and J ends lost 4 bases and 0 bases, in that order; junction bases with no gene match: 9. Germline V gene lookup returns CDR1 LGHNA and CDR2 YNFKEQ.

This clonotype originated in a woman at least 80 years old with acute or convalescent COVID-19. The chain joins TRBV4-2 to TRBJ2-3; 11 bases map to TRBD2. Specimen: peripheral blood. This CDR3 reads CASSPEVAGGPSTDTQYF. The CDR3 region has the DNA TGTGCCAGCAGCCCGGAGGTAGCGGGGGGGCCAAGCACAGATACGCAGTATTTT.